The T cell receptor (beta chain) under discussion was sequenced for a study of T-cell reconstitution after alpha-beta-depleted transplantation in children. Germline assignment: CDR1 GTSNPN and CDR2 SVGIG (reference sequence). This CDR3 spans 15 amino acids. The V and J ends lost 3 bases and 6 bases, in that order; junction bases with no gene match: 7. Unique molecular identifiers were used in preparing the TCRbeta library. TCRdb ran MiXCR on the PCR reads and lists one entry per CDR3 protein. The sample consists of 300,000 to 400,000 distinct CDR3 sequences, 15% to 20% of them appearing once. This clonotype was picked up a small number of times.

The chain uses TRBV30 and TRBJ2-1; 11 nucleotides align to TRBD1. The sequences come from PBMCs, mostly from graft donor cells, collected 360 days after TCRalphabeta/CD19-depleted stem cell transplant. The source of this sequence is a male patient between 2 and 10 years old who had a stem cell transplant for acute lymphoblastic leukemia, so the T cells may come from the graft donor. CDR3 in DNA: TGTGCCTGGAGCGCCCGGGACAGGGGGGGCAATGAGCAGTTCTTC. It yields the protein CAWSARDRGGNEQFF.